The clone carrying this T cell receptor beta chain was detected a few times. Antigen: not known. This sample's treatment: AdE1-LMPpoly-expanded autologous EBV-specific T-cell therapy followed by anti-PD-1 nivolumab. The sample comes from a study of EBV T-cell therapy then PD-1 blockade in nasopharyngeal carcinoma. Profiled with immunoSEQ multiplex PCR; TCRdb holds only in-frame clones, not every one. The table records more than 11,000 clones, roughly 80% of them present only once. V dropped 0 bases and J dropped 3 bases, with 5 bases sitting between them. Germline V gene sequence: CDR1 LGHNA, CDR2 YNFKEQ. This CDR3 contains 13 residues.

The sample in question was CD8+ T cells from blood, obtained around day 99 from a patient whose treatment included autologous EBV-specific T cells and nivolumab. This chain joins TRBV4-2 and TRBJ1-1; D gene ambiguous. The receptor comes from a man aged 35 to 55 with nasopharyngeal carcinoma. CDR3 sequence (DNA): TGTGCCAGCAGCCAAGATTGGGACACTGAAGCTTTCTTT. Translation gives CASSQDWDTEAFF.